This T cell receptor beta chain stems from a study of blood T cell repertoires in COVID-19. Across the study: Samples of COVID-19 (acute and convalescent) were obtained from the United States, Italy and Spain. PBMCs, B-cell-depleted T cells, or T cells provided the cDNA or gDNA that made up the material.

This clone was recorded once. Under the authors' procedure: Reference gene primer amplification yielded estimated nucleated cell counts. Libraries were prepared by immunoSEQ multiplex PCR; TCRdb keeps only in-frame clonotypes and omits some of them. Clonal size and the V and J genes are those of that table, whereas D and trimming came from the DNA. Of about 200,000 clones in the sample, 70% to 90% were seen once. This clonotype was obtained from a woman aged 80 or over with acute or convalescent COVID-19. Sequencing used peripheral blood.

CDR3 region: CASSYSDPGQRNIQYF. CDR3 DNA: TGTGCCAGCAGTTACTCGGACCCGGGACAGAGGAACATTCAGTACTTC. The genes are TRBV6-5 and TRBJ2-4, with 7 bases matching TRBD1. CDR1 is MNHEY and CDR2 is SVGAGI in the germline V gene. CDR3 length equals 16 residues. J was trimmed by 7 bases and V by 0 bases; bases with no gene match: 9.